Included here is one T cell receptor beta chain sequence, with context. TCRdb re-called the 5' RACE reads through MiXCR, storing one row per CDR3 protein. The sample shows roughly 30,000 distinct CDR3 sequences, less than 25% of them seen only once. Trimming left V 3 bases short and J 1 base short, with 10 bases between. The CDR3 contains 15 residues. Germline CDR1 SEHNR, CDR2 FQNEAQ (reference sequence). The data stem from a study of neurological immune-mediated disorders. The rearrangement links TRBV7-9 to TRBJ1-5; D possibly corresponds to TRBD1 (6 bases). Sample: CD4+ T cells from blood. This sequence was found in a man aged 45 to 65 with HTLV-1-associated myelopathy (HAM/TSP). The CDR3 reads CASSFSGGSNQPQHF. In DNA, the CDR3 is TGTGCCAGCAGCTTTTCCGGGGGCAGCAATCAGCCCCAGCATTTT. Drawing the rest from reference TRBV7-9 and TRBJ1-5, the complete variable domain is DTGVSQNPRHKITKRGQNVTFRCDPISEHNRLYWYRQTLGQGPEFLTYFQNEAQLEKSRLLSDRFSAERPKGSFSTLEIQRTEQGDSAMYLCASSFSGGSNQPQHFGDGTRLSIL.